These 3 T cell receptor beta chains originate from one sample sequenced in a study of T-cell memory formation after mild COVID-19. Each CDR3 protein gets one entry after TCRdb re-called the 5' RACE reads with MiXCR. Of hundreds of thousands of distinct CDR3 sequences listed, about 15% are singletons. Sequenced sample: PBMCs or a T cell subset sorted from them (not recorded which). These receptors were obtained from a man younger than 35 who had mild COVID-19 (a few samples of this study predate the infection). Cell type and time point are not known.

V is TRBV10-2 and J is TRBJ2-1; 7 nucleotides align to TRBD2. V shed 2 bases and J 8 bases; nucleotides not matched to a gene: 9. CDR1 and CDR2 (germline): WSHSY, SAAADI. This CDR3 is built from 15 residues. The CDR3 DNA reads TGCGCCAGCAGTGAGGGTTGGGGGGGAGTCCATGAGCAGTTCTTC. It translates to CASSEGWGGVHEQFF.

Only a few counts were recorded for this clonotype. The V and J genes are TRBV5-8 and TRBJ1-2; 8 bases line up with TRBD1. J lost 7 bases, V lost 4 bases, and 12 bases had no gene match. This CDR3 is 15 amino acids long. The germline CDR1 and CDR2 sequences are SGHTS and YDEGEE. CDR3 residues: CASSLRDRPISGYTF. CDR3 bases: TGTGCCAGCAGCCTGAGGGACAGGCCAATATCTGGCTACACCTTC.

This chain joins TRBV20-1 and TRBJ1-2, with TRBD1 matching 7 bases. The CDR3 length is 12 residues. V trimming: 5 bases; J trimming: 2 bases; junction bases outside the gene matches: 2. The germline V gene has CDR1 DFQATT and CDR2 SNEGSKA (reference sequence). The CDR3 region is CSASTGNYGYTF. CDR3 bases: TGCAGTGCTTCGACAGGGAACTATGGCTACACCTTC.